Below are 6 T cell receptor beta chains sequenced from a single sample in a study of a mutant IDH1 vaccine in newly diagnosed glioma. Time point given: week 47, end of study. A single vaccine dose contained 300 ug of mutant IDH1 20-mer peptide, and topical imiquimod was used with it. Libraries were prepared by immunoSEQ multiplex PCR; TCRdb keeps only in-frame clonotypes and omits some of them. The repertoire has 75,000 to 95,000 clones, over 85% of them found once; the top ten carry approximately 0.8%. Their cognate antigens are unknown. Source: PBMCs, taken from a glioma patient whose treatment included an IDH1 peptide vaccine. These receptors came from a woman aged 45-60 years with glioma.

The chain links TRBV5-1 to TRBJ2-5, with D possibly TRBD1 on 6 matching bases. Per germline, CDR1 SGHRS and CDR2 YFSETQ. CDR3 length: 18 residues. Trimming removed 6 bases at V and 1 base at J, with 25 bases between. CDR3 nucleotide sequence: TGCGCCAGCAAGGGGGAAACGGGCAGGGGCCTTTCCCAAGAGACCCAGTACTTC. Encoded protein: CASKGETGRGLSQETQYF.

The V and J genes are TRBV7-9 and TRBJ1-3; D perhaps matches TRBD1 (6 bases). CDR1 is SEHNR and CDR2 is FQNEAQ in the germline V gene (reference sequence). The length of the CDR3 is 17 residues. V lost 5 bases to trimming and J lost 0 bases, with 17 bases between them. Here the CDR3 DNA reads TGTGCCAGCAGCCCCGGACAGACCTTTCCCTCTGGAAACACCATATATTTT. Residues: CASSPGQTFPSGNTIYF.

This clone is a singleton in its sample. The chain uses TRBV6-5 and TRBJ1-4, with 10 bases aligning to TRBD1. The CDR3 is 15 amino acids. Germline V gene data show CDR1 as MNHEY and CDR2 as SVGAGI. V lost 6 bases, J lost 4 bases, and 5 bases stayed unmatched. CDR3 nucleotide sequence: TGTGCCAGCAGGACCAGGGACAGGGGTAATGAAAAACTGTTTTTT. As protein: CASRTRDRGNEKLFF.

The rearrangement joins TRBV5-1 to TRBJ1-2; the D gene is possibly TRBD1 (6 bases). Trimming took 4 bases from V and 5 from J, leaving 15 bases between them. Germline-derived CDR1 and CDR2 are SGHRS and YFSETQ. The CDR3 totals 14 residues. The CDR3 sequence is CASSPVQGGYGYTF. In DNA, the CDR3 is TGCGCCAGCAGCCCGGTACAGGGAGGGTATGGCTACACCTTC.

This clone was counted once. This chain uses TRBV28 with TRBJ2-7, with 7 bases identical to TRBD1. The germline gives CDR1 MDHEN, CDR2 SYDVKM. V dropped 3 bases and J dropped 2; count of bases not matched to a gene: 7. This CDR3 has 15 amino acids. The CDR3 DNA is TGTGCCAGCAGTTTCCCGACAGGGCGTCCCTACGAGCAGTACTTC. Translation gives CASSFPTGRPYEQYF.

The chain uses TRBV2 and TRBJ2-7; TRBD2 is a possible D gene (6 bases). This CDR3 has 15 residues. V was cut by 8 bases and J by 3 bases, with 20 bases left in between. Germline V gene data show CDR1 as SNHLY and CDR2 as FYNNEI. CDR3 region: CASFQEEGLYYEQYF. The DNA of the CDR3 is TGTGCCAGCTTCCAGGAGGAGGGGCTATACTACGAGCAGTACTTC.